This entry lists 29 T cell receptor beta chains sequenced from one sample in a study of T-cell reconstitution after alpha-beta-depleted transplantation in children. Unique molecular identifiers tagged the TCRbeta library. TCRdb reprocessed the PCR reads with MiXCR, giving one entry per CDR3 protein. Found here are about 370,000 distinct CDR3 sequences, roughly 22% of them singletons; the top ten hold around 4%. The sequenced sample was PBMCs from the stem cell graft donor, obtained from the stem cell graft. The receptors shown here come from a human donor who donated a stem cell graft to a child with acute myeloid leukemia.

This clonotype was observed many times. The chain carries TRBV18 and TRBJ1-1; 9 bases are a match to TRBD1. The CDR3 extends over 13 amino acids. V was pared by 6 bases and J by 4 bases, with 3 bases of the junction left unmatched. Germline CDR1 and CDR2: KGHSH and LQKENI. CDR3 loop: CASSPGQGTEAFF. CDR3 coding DNA: TGTGCCAGCTCCCCGGGACAGGGCACTGAAGCTTTCTTT. The whole variable domain, filled in from reference TRBV18 and TRBJ1-1, reads NAGVMQNPRHLVRRRGQEARLRCSPMKGHSHVYWYRQLPEEGLKFMVYLQKENIIDESGMPKERFSAEFPKEGPSILRIQQVVRGDSAAYFCASSPGQGTEAFFGQGTRLTVV.

The rearrangement links TRBV2 to TRBJ2-7, with D maybe TRBD2 (6 bases). Germline V gives CDR1 SNHLY, CDR2 FYNNEI. Trimming cost V 5 bases and J 1 base, with 12 bases left between them. CDR3 size: 14 residues. CDR3 DNA sequence: TGTGCCAGCAGTTGGACGGAGGGATCCTACGAGCAGTACTTC. Translating gives CASSWTEGSYEQYF.

This clonotype was seen repeatedly, ten times or more. V usage is TRBV20-1 and J usage is TRBJ1-1; D unresolved. The V gene lost 3 bases and the J gene lost 8 bases, with 7 bases spanning the gap. This CDR3 region has 10 residues. CDR1 and CDR2 (germline): DFQATT, SNEGSKA (reference sequence). The CDR3 coding sequence is TGCAGTGCTAGTTCACGCGAAGCTTTCTTT. This encodes CSASSREAFF.

This clonotype came up a few times. This chain connects TRBV24-1 to TRBJ2-1; no clear D gene. There are 11 residues in the CDR3. Germline V lookup: CDR1 KGHDR, CDR2 SFDVKD. With 5 bases removed from V and 7 bases from J, the gap between germline ends came to 5 bases. This chain's CDR3 is CATSVGNEQFF. In DNA, the CDR3 is TGTGCCACCAGTGTAGGGAATGAGCAGTTCTTC.

This clonotype was found many times. The chain carries TRBV7-2 and TRBJ2-1; TRBD1 matches 7 bases. There are 14 residues in the CDR3. Germline V gives CDR1 SGHTA, CDR2 FQGNSA. The V and J ends lost 4 bases and 4 bases, in that order; junction bases with no gene match: 4. The DNA of the CDR3 is TGTGCCAGCAGCTCACCGGGACAGTACAATGAGCAGTTCTTC. This gives the protein CASSSPGQYNEQFF.

V gene TRBV7-8 combines with J gene TRBJ2-7; no clear D gene. The germline V gene encodes CDR1 SGHVS and CDR2 FQNEAQ. V was clipped by 4 bases and J by 0 bases, with 13 bases between them. The CDR3 runs to 15 residues. CDR3 coding DNA: TGTGCCAGCAGCTCCCCCGGACCGAGCTCCTACGAGCAGTACTTC. Amino acids: CASSSPGPSSYEQYF.

The chain uses TRBV20-1 and TRBJ2-7, with a possible D match to TRBD1 (5 bases). Per the germline V gene, CDR1 is DFQATT and CDR2 is SNEGSKA (reference sequence). The V end was cut by 0 bases, the J end by 7 bases, with 13 bases between. The CDR3 is 13 residues long. This CDR3 is CSAREPGLREQYF. For the CDR3, the DNA is TGCAGTGCTAGAGAGCCAGGGCTCCGGGAGCAGTACTTC.

This clonotype was seen more than once but under ten times. This chain uses TRBV6-2 or TRBV6-3 with TRBJ1-3; D gene unclear. Germline V gives CDR1 MNHEY, CDR2 SVGEGT. The CDR3 has 14 residues. V was shortened by 6 bases and J by 0 bases, with 9 bases between the two germline ends. In DNA form, the CDR3 reads TGTGCCAGCAGCCCAGGATACTCTGGAAACACCATATATTTT. It specifies CASSPGYSGNTIYF.

This chain uses TRBV28 with TRBJ1-2; 9 nucleotides align to TRBD1. The junction had 13 bases not matched to a gene; V was cut back by 9 bases and J by 5 bases. CDR1 and CDR2 (germline): MDHEN, SYDVKM. The CDR3 length is 15 residues. This CDR3 is CASLSWDRESYGYTF. As DNA, the CDR3 is TGTGCCAGTTTGTCTTGGGACAGGGAAAGTTATGGCTACACCTTC.

The V and J genes are TRBV4-3 and TRBJ2-7; 8 bases line up with TRBD2. CDR1 is LGHNA, CDR2 YSLEER, per germline. Germline trimming cut 0 bases from V and 4 bases from J; bases unmatched to any gene: 11. The CDR3 is made up of 17 amino acids. The CDR3 coding sequence is TGCGCCAGCAGCCAAGAACGTATCGGGAGGGCCTTTTACGAGCAGTACTTC. Its translation is CASSQERIGRAFYEQYF.

The rearrangement uses TRBV4-1 and TRBJ1-2; the D gene is possibly TRBD1 (5 bases). Germline V gene sequence: CDR1 MGHRA, CDR2 YSYEKL. Trimming pared 4 bases from V and 2 bases from J, leaving 11 bases between. This CDR3 contains 14 residues. CDR3 sequence (DNA): TGCGCCAGCAGCCCAGGGAGTACCAACTATGGCTACACCTTC. Translating gives CASSPGSTNYGYTF.

This clonotype has just a few counts. This chain connects TRBV11-2 to TRBJ2-7; D is possibly TRBD1 or TRBD2 (6 bases each). V lost 1 base, J lost 4 bases, and 14 bases lay in between. CDR3 length equals 15 residues. Per the germline V gene, CDR1 is SGHAT and CDR2 is FQNNGV. The CDR3 sequence is CASSLVPGAVYEQYF. In DNA, the CDR3 is TGTGCCAGCAGCTTAGTTCCGGGGGCGGTGTACGAGCAGTACTTC.

V usage is TRBV18 and J usage is TRBJ2-3; D remains ambiguous. Trimming took 3 bases from V and 1 from J, leaving 11 bases between them. Germline V CDR1 and CDR2: KGHSH, LQKENI. This CDR3 has 15 amino acids. The CDR3 region is CASSPVWPGTDTQYF. The CDR3 DNA sequence: TGTGCCAGCTCACCCGTATGGCCCGGCACAGATACGCAGTATTTT.

The chain links TRBV4-3 to TRBJ2-7; 10 bases map to TRBD2. The ends lost 0 bases at V and 5 bases at J; junction bases unmatched: 7. CDR3 length: 16 amino acids. Germline V gene data show CDR1 as LGHNA and CDR2 as YSLEER. CDR3 residues: CASSQESSGSFNEQYF. DNA for the CDR3: TGCGCCAGCAGCCAAGAATCTAGCGGGAGTTTCAACGAGCAGTACTTC.

The rearrangement joins TRBV7-2 to TRBJ2-3; maybe TRBD1 (6 bases). The germline V gene has CDR1 SGHTA and CDR2 FQGNSA. The CDR3 consists of 13 residues. The V end was cut by 5 bases, the J end by 10 bases, with 16 bases between. DNA for the CDR3: TGTGCCAGCAGCCCACCTGGGGGCCCAGCGCAGTATTTT. This codes for CASSPPGGPAQYF. The entire variable domain, with the rest obtained from reference TRBV7-2 and TRBJ2-3, is as follows: GAGVSQSPSNKVTEKGKDVELRCDPISGHTALYWYRQSLGQGLEFLIYFQGNSAPDKSGLPSDRFSAERTGGSVSTLTIQRTQQEDSAVYLCASSPPGGPAQYFGPGTRLTVL.

This clonotype has more than one count but fewer than ten. The chain is built from TRBV7-9 and TRBJ1-1; D remains ambiguous. The V gene lost 2 bases and the J gene lost 6 bases, with 10 bases spanning the gap. CDR3 length equals 13 residues. Germline values: CDR1 SEHNR, CDR2 FQNEAQ (reference sequence). The CDR3: CASSLMEFAEAFF. The CDR3 bases are TGTGCCAGCAGCTTAATGGAATTCGCTGAAGCTTTCTTT.

This clonotype has a count of ten or more. This chain uses TRBV28 with TRBJ2-5; D not certain. CDR3 length equals 13 residues. The V and J ends lost 4 bases and 2 bases respectively, with 8 bases between them. Germline CDR1 reads MDHEN; CDR2 reads SYDVKM. As DNA, the CDR3 is TGTGCCAGCAGTTCGCGAGATCAAGAGACCCAGTACTTC. This encodes CASSSRDQETQYF.

There are many counts of this clonotype. This rearrangement joins TRBV12-3 or TRBV12-4 to TRBJ2-1, with unresolved D. This CDR3 contains 13 residues. Trimming took 2 bases from V and 12 from J, leaving 14 bases between them. As DNA, the CDR3 is TGTGCCAGCAGTTTACCGCTCCCGGCAGGGCAGTTCTTC. It specifies CASSLPLPAGQFF.

This clonotype was counted a few times. CDR3 sequence (DNA): TGTGCCAGCAGGTCGACAGGGAACTACAATGAGCAGTTCTTC. This gives the protein CASRSTGNYNEQFF. The chain employs TRBV12-3 or TRBV12-4 and TRBJ2-1, with TRBD1 identical over 7 bases. V was pared by 6 bases and J by 3 bases, with 5 bases of the junction left unmatched. This CDR3 is built from 14 residues.

The table lists this clonotype with a few counts. This chain links TRBV29-1 with TRBJ2-7; D not resolved. The CDR3 runs to 13 residues. Germline V CDR1 and CDR2: SQVTM, ANQGSEA. The V gene lost 4 bases and the J gene lost 0 bases, with 10 bases spanning the gap. CDR3 in DNA: TGCAGCGTTGTAATCAAGTTCTCCTACGAGCAGTACTTC. As protein: CSVVIKFSYEQYF.

There are a few counts of this clonotype. The V gene is TRBV29-1, the J gene TRBJ2-1; 8 bases agree with TRBD1. The CDR3 is 16 residues long. Germline values: CDR1 SQVTM, CDR2 ANQGSEA. Trimming removed 0 bases from V and 2 bases from J; junction bases left unmatched: 6. CDR3 coding DNA: TGCAGCGTTGAAGAAAGTAACAGGGGGACCTACAATGAGCAGTTCTTC. Translating gives CSVEESNRGTYNEQFF.

The rearrangement joins TRBV28 to TRBJ2-7, with 8 bases identical to TRBD2. Germline-derived CDR1 and CDR2 are MDHEN and SYDVKM. The CDR3 contains 14 residues. V lost 5 bases to trimming and J lost 2 bases; unmatched junction nucleotides: 5. The CDR3 spells CASSPLAEPYEQYF. The CDR3 DNA reads as TGTGCCAGCAGTCCACTAGCGGAACCCTACGAGCAGTACTTC.

The chain is built from TRBV6-6 and TRBJ2-3; unclear D gene. This CDR3 region has 11 residues. The germline CDR1 and CDR2 sequences are MNHNY and SVGAGI (reference sequence). V was cut by 8 bases and J by 13 bases, with 16 bases left in between. The CDR3 is CASGEESEEYF. For the CDR3, the DNA is TGTGCCAGCGGCGAGGAGTCCGAGGAGTATTTT.

The rearrangement links TRBV7-8 to TRBJ2-7; 12 bases match TRBD2. Germline V CDR1 and CDR2: SGHVS, FQNEAQ. V lost 5 bases and J lost 3; bases outside the gene matches: 5. The CDR3 totals 15 residues. This CDR3 reads CASSRLTSGSYEQYF. As DNA, the CDR3 is TGTGCCAGCAGCCGTTTGACTAGCGGGAGCTACGAGCAGTACTTC.

This clonotype was detected only a few times. The CDR3 nucleotides are TGTGCCACCAGTGATTCTCCTCATAGCGGAGTCGGCACAGATACGCAGTATTTT. This encodes CATSDSPHSGVGTDTQYF. V usage is TRBV24-1 and J usage is TRBJ2-3; weak D call: TRBD2 (6 bases). CDR1 and CDR2 (germline): KGHDR, SFDVKD. This CDR3 contains 18 residues. Trimming removed 2 bases at V and 1 base at J, with 18 bases between.

The V and J genes are TRBV20-1 and TRBJ1-2; TRBD1 matches at 7 bases. Per germline, CDR1 DFQATT and CDR2 SNEGSKA (reference sequence). This CDR3 is built from 12 residues. The junction had 4 bases not matched to a gene; V was cut back by 5 bases and J by 4 bases. The CDR3 sequence: CSAHTGVYGYTF. In nucleotides, the CDR3 is TGCAGTGCTCACACAGGGGTCTATGGCTACACCTTC.

This clonotype was counted only a few times. Germline is not matched at one junction end, which may reflect a read error. This rearrangement joins TRBV9 to TRBJ2-3, with TRBD2 as a possible D gene (5 bases). The CDR3 spans 20 residues. CDR1 SGDLS and CDR2 YYNGEE come from the germline V gene. Written as DNA, the CDR3 is TGTGCCAGCAGCGTAGATTTCGAGGGTCGGCACGCCGTTGGCCCAGATACGCAATATTTT. Protein product: CASSVDFEGRHAVGPDTQYF. Looking up the rest from reference TRBV9 and TRBJ2-3 gives the full variable domain: DSGVTQTPKHLITATGQRVTLRCSPRSGDLSVYWYQQSLDQGLQFLIQYYNGEERAKGNILERFSAQQFPDLHSELNLSSLELGDSALYFCASSVDFEGRHAVGPDTQYFGPGTRLTVL.

This clonotype was detected many times. The rearrangement uses TRBV6-5 and TRBJ2-7; D is unresolved. The germline V and J ends were trimmed by 0 bases and 10 bases, with 13 bases remaining between them. The CDR3 is 13 amino acids. In germline, CDR1 is MNHEY, CDR2 SVGAGI. The CDR3 loop reads CASSYSTLGPQYF. The CDR3 coding sequence is TGTGCCAGCAGTTACTCGACCTTAGGGCCCCAGTACTTC.

The chain uses TRBV20-1 and TRBJ2-2; the match to TRBD2 covers 13 bases. The CDR3 extends over 16 amino acids. The germline CDR1 and CDR2 sequences are DFQATT and SNEGSKA (reference sequence). V shed 1 base, J shed 3 bases, and the junction held 2 bases outside the gene matches. The CDR3 sequence is CSARGTSGGHTGELFF. The CDR3 nucleotides are TGCAGTGCTAGAGGGACTAGCGGGGGACACACCGGGGAGCTGTTTTTT.